The rows below give T cell receptor beta chains drawn from one sample of a study of T-cell memory formation after mild COVID-19. One entry per CDR3 protein results from TCRdb running MiXCR on the 5' RACE reads. Of 90,000 to 120,000 distinct CDR3 sequences in the sample, over 13% are singletons; the top ten hold around 40%. Material: PBMCs or a T cell subset sorted from them (not recorded which). All receptors derive from a man younger than 30 who had mild COVID-19 (a few samples of this study predate the infection). Cell type and time point are not known. The CDR3 runs from the conserved cysteine through the conserved F or W. Fields, in order: V gene, J gene, CDR3 protein.

TRBV7-6	TRBJ1-1	CASSLGTGGGTEAFF
TRBV5-1	TRBJ2-2	CASTGTAYTGELFF
TRBV9	TRBJ1-2	CASGPGPYGYTF
TRBV5-1	TRBJ2-7	CASSLVYLGPYEQYF
TRBV20-1	TRBJ1-2	CSDGSGYTF
TRBV18	TRBJ2-3	CASSTKALGAHPGSTDTQYF
TRBV2	TRBJ2-2	CASRDVDRPANTGELFF
TRBV29-1	TRBJ1-1	CSVRMNTEAFF
TRBV7-8	TRBJ2-1	CASSHDRARSSYNEQFF
TRBV29-1	TRBJ1-1	CSGWTGGNTEAFF
TRBV6-1	TRBJ1-1	CASTLHGGVGNTEAFF
TRBV5-1	TRBJ2-7	CASSSADRELNEQYF
TRBV20-1	TRBJ1-1	CSARALDRNTEAFF
TRBV7-2	TRBJ2-1	CASSYHRDPYNEQFF
TRBV9	TRBJ2-1	CASSPGDRIYNEQFF
TRBV6-5	TRBJ2-5	CASSRQPRETQYF
TRBV4-2	TRBJ2-5	CASSQDLGRTETQYF
TRBV5-1	TRBJ2-1	CASSTPQGNEQFF
TRBV5-4	TRBJ1-1	CASSLEGVATEAFF
TRBV4-3	TRBJ2-5	CASSPGLARETQYF
TRBV29-1	TRBJ1-1	CSLGGSTEAFF
TRBV4-2	TRBJ1-2	CASSQGWAEITRRNYGYTF
TRBV11-2	TRBJ1-1	CASSLEGTGGTEAFF
TRBV5-5	TRBJ2-2	CASSFQGWELFF
TRBV7-2	TRBJ1-1	CASSAQGNTEAFF
TRBV13	TRBJ2-5	CASSSRVGQTQYF
TRBV27	TRBJ2-5	CASSPYSPQETQYF
TRBV15	TRBJ2-5	CATSPTWGETQYF
TRBV7-9	TRBJ1-2	CASSPDWYGYTF
TRBV6-5	TRBJ2-7	CASSYDAAYEQYF
TRBV15	TRBJ1-5	CATSRENQPQHF
TRBV4-3	TRBJ2-7	CASSRGAPVPYEQYF
TRBV7-3	TRBJ1-1	CASSLLHEAFF
TRBV28	TRBJ2-1	CASSPGGPRYNEQFF
TRBV20-1	TRBJ2-3	CSASALGTGAADTQYF
TRBV12-3/TRBV12-4	TRBJ2-5	CASSLDSGLQETQYF
TRBV6-2/TRBV6-3	TRBJ2-3	CASSGVPDSTDTQYF
TRBV20-1	TRBJ2-1	CSASVGGPGNEQFF
TRBV9	TRBJ1-1	CASSVGFEAFF
TRBV6-4	TRBJ2-5	CASSDSSSEWETQYF
TRBV4-1	TRBJ2-4	CASSQEWVAGGAKNIQYF